These 30 T cell receptor beta chains share one sample of origin, sequenced in a study of shared clonotypes between healthy human individuals. CD45RO-negative CD8 cells positively selected for CCR7 made up the naive population, which excluded terminally differentiated effector memory CD45RA+ cells. Clones were read by immunoSEQ multiplex PCR, and TCRdb kept only the in-frame ones, dropping some. The sample has about 2.2 million clones, around 95% seen once. Material for sequencing was naive CD8+ T cells from PBMCs. The receptors stem from a man in his late teens or twenties in good health. Some clones in this sample may be carry-over from other donors' samples.

The rearrangement uses TRBV7-8 and TRBJ1-1; 8 bases align to TRBD1. CDR3 length: 16 amino acids. CDR1 SGHVS and CDR2 FQNEAQ come from the germline V gene. Trimming took 1 base from V and 1 from J; bases not matched to a gene: 5. The CDR3 sequence is CASSLDAQGANTEAFF. The CDR3 DNA sequence: TGTGCCAGCAGCTTAGATGCTCAGGGGGCGAACACTGAAGCTTTCTTT.

The rearrangement links TRBV10-3 to TRBJ1-1; D unclear. The CDR3 covers 13 residues. CDR1 and CDR2 from the germline V gene are ENHRY and SYGVKD. V was trimmed by 1 base and J by 2 bases, leaving 5 bases between them. The CDR3 nucleotides are TGTGCCATCAGTGAGTACACAAACACTGAAGCTTTCTTT. Translated: CAISEYTNTEAFF.

The J gene is TRBJ1-1, the V gene TRBV19, with D tentatively TRBD1 (5 bases). Trimming shortened V by 1 base and J by 4 bases, and 10 bases separated the two germline ends. Germline V gene lookup returns CDR1 LNHDA and CDR2 SQIVND (reference sequence). The CDR3 length is 14 residues. The CDR3 reads CASSIAPQGTEAFF. In DNA form, the CDR3 reads TGTGCCAGTAGTATAGCCCCTCAGGGCACTGAAGCTTTCTTT.

The V gene is TRBV27, the J gene TRBJ2-7; D is ambiguous. This CDR3 spans 13 amino acids. Germline CDR1 reads MNHEY; CDR2 reads SMNVEV (reference sequence). V shed 2 bases and J shed 3 bases, with 8 bases lying between them. Written as DNA, the CDR3 is TGTGCCAGCAGTTTACTACCTTTCTACGAGCAGTACTTC. Its translation is CASSLLPFYEQYF.

CDR3 protein: CASSKTGGSYNEQFF. The CDR3, as DNA: TGTGCCAGCAGCAAGACAGGGGGTTCTTACAATGAGCAGTTCTTC. The V gene is TRBV21-1, the J gene TRBJ2-1; TRBD1, the D gene given by the table, was not confirmed from the DNA. TRBV21-1 is deemed a pseudogene. The CDR3 contains 15 residues.

The V call is TRBV10-2, the J call TRBJ2-5; TRBD2 might be the D (5 bases). The length of the CDR3 is 14 residues. CDR1 WSHSY and CDR2 SAAADI come from the germline V gene. V lost 6 bases to trimming and J lost 0 bases, with 11 bases between them. This CDR3 reads CASRDGVYQETQYF. Here the CDR3 DNA reads TGCGCCAGCAGAGACGGGGTTTACCAAGAGACCCAGTACTTC.

This clone appeared once. The J gene is TRBJ2-7, the V gene TRBV7-2; TRBD1 aligns across 8 bases. The CDR3 is 14 residues long. CDR1 is SGHTA and CDR2 is FQGNSA in the germline V gene. The ends lost 5 bases at V and 4 bases at J; junction bases unmatched: 7. CDR3 coding DNA: TGTGCCAGCAGCCCCGGGACAGGACTTTACGAGCAGTACTTC. Translating it yields CASSPGTGLYEQYF.

This chain links TRBV5-3 with TRBJ1-1, with a possible D match to TRBD1 (6 bases). TRBV5-3 is known as an ORF, though its function is uncertain. CDR3 length: 14 amino acids. Trimming stripped 4 bases from V and 3 bases from J, with 13 bases between. CDR3 DNA sequence: TGTGCCAGAAGCGGGACAACTAACCACACTGAAGCTTTCTTT. This encodes CARSGTTNHTEAFF.

A single count supports this clone. This chain uses TRBV5-1 with TRBJ2-5, with 7 nucleotides matching TRBD2. Trimming cost V 2 bases and J 4 bases; bases outside gene matches: 11. This CDR3 spans 16 amino acids. Germline-derived CDR1 and CDR2 are SGHRS and YFSETQ. DNA for the CDR3: TGCGCCAGCAGCTTCCCAGGGAGGGTCCCCGGAGAGACCCAGTACTTC. This encodes CASSFPGRVPGETQYF.

This chain links TRBV20-1 with TRBJ1-2, with D hard to call. Germline V gene data show CDR1 as DFQATT and CDR2 as SNEGSKA (reference sequence). The CDR3 covers 8 residues. V dropped 4 bases and J dropped 10 bases, with 4 bases sitting between them. Here the CDR3 DNA reads TGCAGTGCTACCCACTACACCTTC. Translation: CSATHYTF.

This rearrangement joins TRBV30 to TRBJ2-4, with TRBD2 as a possible D gene (7 bases). Germline assignment: CDR1 GTSNPN and CDR2 SVGIG (reference sequence). The V end was cut by 0 bases, the J end by 2 bases, with 17 bases between. CDR3 length equals 17 residues. CDR3 DNA sequence: TGTGCCTGGAGTGTACCGTTAGGGGGGGCGACCAAAAACATTCAGTACTTC. Translating it yields CAWSVPLGGATKNIQYF.

The CDR3 region has the DNA TGTGCCAGCAGGGCAGGGCACTTGGGCAATCAGCCCCAGCATTTT. Its translation is CASRAGHLGNQPQHF. The V gene is TRBV7-4, the J gene TRBJ1-5, with D perhaps matching TRBD1 (5 bases). The CDR3 length is 15 residues. The V gene's germline CDR1 is SGHVT and CDR2 SQSDAQ. Trimming cost V 6 bases and J 2 bases, with 14 bases left between them.

J is TRBJ2-3 and V is TRBV19; TRBD1 might be the D (5 bases). In germline, CDR1 is LNHDA, CDR2 SQIVND (reference sequence). The length of the CDR3 is 16 residues. The V gene lost 6 bases and the J gene lost 2 bases, with 18 bases spanning the gap. The DNA of the CDR3 is TGTGCCAGTAGCCAGGACACCGATCGATACACAGATACGCAGTATTTT. Its protein product is CASSQDTDRYTDTQYF.

The sample holds one count of this clone. CDR3: CASTGTGLIPGANVLTF. CDR3 in DNA: TGTGCCAGCACCGGGACAGGGTTGATCCCTGGGGCCAACGTCCTGACTTTC. The rearrangement links TRBV28 to TRBJ2-6; 9 nucleotides line up with TRBD1. CDR1 and CDR2 (germline): MDHEN, SYDVKM. The CDR3 runs 17 residues. After removal of 7 bases from V and 2 bases from J, the junction contained 9 bases not matched to a gene.

The gene calls are TRBV15 and TRBJ1-1; D uncertain. CDR3 length: 15 residues. V gave up 0 bases and J gave up 6 bases, with 14 bases separating them. CDR1 and CDR2 from the germline V gene are LNHNV and YYDKDF (reference sequence). CDR3 amino acids: CATSRDYNTVAEAFF. CDR3 nucleotides: TGTGCCACCAGCAGAGATTATAATACAGTTGCTGAAGCTTTCTTT.

The chain combines TRBV28 with TRBJ1-1, with a tentative D call TRBD1 (5 bases). V gave up 6 bases and J gave up 4 bases, with 15 bases separating them. This CDR3 region has 14 residues. Germline-derived CDR1 and CDR2 are MDHEN and SYDVKM. CDR3 sequence: CASSLGGRRTEAFF. The CDR3 DNA follows: TGTGCCAGCAGCCTTGGGGGGAGACGCACTGAAGCTTTCTTT.

This clone was counted between two and nine times. J is TRBJ1-1 and V is TRBV5-1; D call uncertain. This CDR3 has 13 residues. Germline loops: CDR1 SGHRS, CDR2 YFSETQ. V lost 3 bases to trimming and J lost 1 base, with 7 bases between them. As DNA, the CDR3 is TGCGCCAGCAGCTATGACCAGAACACTGAAGCTTTCTTT. Encoded protein: CASSYDQNTEAFF.

The genes are TRBV27 and TRBJ1-1, with TRBD1 identical over 9 bases. CDR3 length: 17 amino acids. The V gene end was trimmed by 2 bases and the J gene end by 0 bases; junction bases not matched to a gene: 7. The V gene's germline CDR1 is MNHEY and CDR2 SMNVEV (reference sequence). CDR3 in DNA: TGTGCCAGCAGTTTAGACAGGGGGTGGTTCATGAACACTGAAGCTTTCTTT. Translation: CASSLDRGWFMNTEAFF.

V gene TRBV19 combines with J gene TRBJ1-1; D is undetermined. Trimming took 7 bases from V and 5 from J, leaving 8 bases between them. CDR1 and CDR2 (germline): LNHDA, SQIVND (reference sequence). The CDR3 spans 11 residues. CDR3 nucleotide sequence: TGTGCCAGTATAGTGGGAACTGAAGCTTTCTTT. Translation gives CASIVGTEAFF. The full variable domain, in which reference TRBV19 and TRBJ1-1 provide the parts outside the CDR3, is DGGITQSPKYLFRKEGQNVTLSCEQNLNHDAMYWYRQDPGQGLRLIYYSQIVNDFQKGDIAEGYSVSREKKESFPLTVTSAQKNPTAFYLCASIVGTEAFFGQGTRLTVV.

The chain links TRBV5-4 to TRBJ2-1; D remains ambiguous. The CDR3 spans 14 residues. Trimming took 4 bases from V and 5 from J, leaving 13 bases between them. The germline V gene has CDR1 SGHNT and CDR2 YYREEE (reference sequence). The CDR3 sequence is CASSAQGRNNEQFF. The DNA of the CDR3 is TGTGCCAGCAGCGCCCAAGGACGGAACAATGAGCAGTTCTTC. The variable domain in full, with the rest retrieved from reference TRBV5-4 and TRBJ2-1, is ETGVTQSPTHLIKTRGQQVTLRCSSQSGHNTVSWYQQALGQGPQFIFQYYREEENGRGNFPPRFSGLQFPNYSSELNVNALELDDSALYLCASSAQGRNNEQFFGPGTRLTVL.

The table lists this clone with a count of one. The chain joins TRBV4-1 to TRBJ1-2; 7 bases map to TRBD1. The V segment lost 1 base and the J segment 5 bases; nucleotides outside the gene matches: 7. Per the germline V gene, CDR1 is MGHRA and CDR2 is YSYEKL. CDR3 length: 15 residues. CDR3 sequence (DNA): TGCGCCAGCAGCCAAGCTCCGGGACAGTCATATGGCTACACCTTC. It translates to CASSQAPGQSYGYTF.

The chain joins TRBV9 to TRBJ1-4, with unresolved D. Germline values: CDR1 SGDLS, CDR2 YYNGEE. Trimming stripped 4 bases from V and 8 bases from J, with 9 bases between. There are 12 residues in the CDR3. The CDR3 loop reads CASSSGREKLFF. The CDR3 DNA is TGTGCCAGCAGCTCCGGAAGGGAAAAACTGTTTTTT.

V is TRBV9 and J is TRBJ2-5; D is possibly TRBD2 (5 bases). Germline values: CDR1 SGDLS, CDR2 YYNGEE. This CDR3 is 14 amino acids long. V was pared by 3 bases and J by 9 bases, with 18 bases between. CDR3 DNA: TGTGCCAGCAGCGAGAGCCTCTCTACTAGTCCCCAGTACTTC. It encodes CASSESLSTSPQYF.

This clone appeared a single time. The genes are TRBV27 and TRBJ2-7; D gene uncertain. The CDR3 is 13 amino acids. V lost 1 base and J lost 2, with 6 bases in between. Germline V gene data show CDR1 as MNHEY and CDR2 as SMNVEV (reference sequence). DNA for the CDR3: TGTGCCAGCAGTTTATGGGGAACCTACGAGCAGTACTTC. This sequence encodes CASSLWGTYEQYF.

The V gene is TRBV6-5, the J gene TRBJ2-7, with 12 bases aligning to TRBD2. With V trimmed by 6 bases and J by 3 bases, 6 bases remained unmatched. This CDR3 has 15 residues. Germline V gene data show CDR1 as MNHEY and CDR2 as SVGAGI. The CDR3 sequence: CASREGLAGYYEQYF. Written as DNA, the CDR3 is TGTGCCAGCAGAGAGGGACTAGCGGGCTACTACGAGCAGTACTTC.

CDR3 coding DNA: TGTGCCAGCAGCTTAAACATCCCGGAAAAACTGTTTTTT. Protein sequence: CASSLNIPEKLFF. The rearrangement links TRBV7-8 to TRBJ1-4; D remains unclear. Germline CDR1 is SGHVS and CDR2 is FQNEAQ. CDR3 size: 13 residues. The V and J ends lost 2 bases and 8 bases respectively, with 9 bases between them.

The chain employs TRBV7-9 and TRBJ2-5; TRBD1 agrees at 10 bases. The J call may be incorrect, as the DNA end agrees better with TRBJ2-7. The germline gives CDR1 SEHNR, CDR2 FQNEAQ (reference sequence). This CDR3 is 15 amino acids long. CDR3 sequence reads: CASSPRTGGSYEQYF. The CDR3 DNA reads TGTGCCAGCAGCCCACGGACAGGGGGCTCCTACGAGCAGTACTTC.

The V and J genes are TRBV19 and TRBJ2-6; D call uncertain. The V gene lost 7 bases and the J gene lost 4 bases, with 11 bases spanning the gap. Germline CDR1 reads LNHDA; CDR2 reads SQIVND (reference sequence). The CDR3 sequence is 14 residues long. The CDR3 DNA sequence: TGTGCCAGTAACGTTGATTCCGGGGCCAACGTCCTGACTTTC. Its translation is CASNVDSGANVLTF. Complete variable domain (other parts from reference TRBV19 and TRBJ2-6): DGGITQSPKYLFRKEGQNVTLSCEQNLNHDAMYWYRQDPGQGLRLIYYSQIVNDFQKGDIAEGYSVSREKKESFPLTVTSAQKNPTAFYLCASNVDSGANVLTFGAGSRLTVL.

The CDR3 coding sequence is TGTGCCAGCAGCCCTAAGACGGCTGAGCAGTACTTC. Its protein product is CASSPKTAEQYF. The V gene is TRBV7-6, the J gene TRBJ2-7; D ambiguous. With 5 bases removed from V and 7 bases from J, the gap between germline ends came to 12 bases. Germline lookup yields CDR1 SGHVS and CDR2 FNYEAQ. CDR3 length: 12 residues.

The chain uses TRBV7-8 and TRBJ2-5; 9 bases are shared with TRBD1. CDR1 and CDR2 from the germline V gene are SGHVS and FQNEAQ. The CDR3 spans 15 residues. After removal of 4 bases from V and 3 bases from J, the junction contained 6 bases not matched to a gene. CDR3 sequence: CASSSRDRVEETQYF. The CDR3 region has the DNA TGTGCCAGCAGCTCCCGGGACAGGGTGGAAGAGACCCAGTACTTC.